Listed below are T cell receptor beta chains from one sample, sequenced in a study of OX40 agonist ivuxolimab in advanced cancers. Some clones are missing from TCRdb's copy, which holds only in-frame ones; the method was immunoSEQ multiplex PCR. The sample has 45,000 to 55,000 clones; 70% to 90% are singletons. Sequenced here: CD4+ or CD8+ T cells sorted from blood, sampled in a trial of the OX40 agonist ivuxolimab. These receptors originate from an adult with an advanced solid tumor such as melanoma, head and neck, liver or kidney cancer. The CDR3 runs from the conserved cysteine through the conserved F or W. Fields, in order: V gene, CDR3 protein.

TRBV5-1,CASSLDLAYEQYF
TRBV5-4,CASNFGGWDSRETQYF
TRBV5-4,CASRARTSGSTDTQYF
TRBV7-9,CASTRVGNEQYF
TRBV27,CASSLRGTTNEKLFF
TRBV10-2,CASTRDRVNTEAFF
TRBV19,CASSITGTGRSGANVLTF
TRBV29-1,CSVGDTGELFF
TRBV28,CASSSSGRKNEQYF
TRBV10-3,CAISRDRVVYGYTF
TRBV7-8,CASSLRGDSGGTDTQYF
TRBV5-6,CASSWGQGYGANVLTF
TRBV29-1,CSVVGGAALNTEAFF